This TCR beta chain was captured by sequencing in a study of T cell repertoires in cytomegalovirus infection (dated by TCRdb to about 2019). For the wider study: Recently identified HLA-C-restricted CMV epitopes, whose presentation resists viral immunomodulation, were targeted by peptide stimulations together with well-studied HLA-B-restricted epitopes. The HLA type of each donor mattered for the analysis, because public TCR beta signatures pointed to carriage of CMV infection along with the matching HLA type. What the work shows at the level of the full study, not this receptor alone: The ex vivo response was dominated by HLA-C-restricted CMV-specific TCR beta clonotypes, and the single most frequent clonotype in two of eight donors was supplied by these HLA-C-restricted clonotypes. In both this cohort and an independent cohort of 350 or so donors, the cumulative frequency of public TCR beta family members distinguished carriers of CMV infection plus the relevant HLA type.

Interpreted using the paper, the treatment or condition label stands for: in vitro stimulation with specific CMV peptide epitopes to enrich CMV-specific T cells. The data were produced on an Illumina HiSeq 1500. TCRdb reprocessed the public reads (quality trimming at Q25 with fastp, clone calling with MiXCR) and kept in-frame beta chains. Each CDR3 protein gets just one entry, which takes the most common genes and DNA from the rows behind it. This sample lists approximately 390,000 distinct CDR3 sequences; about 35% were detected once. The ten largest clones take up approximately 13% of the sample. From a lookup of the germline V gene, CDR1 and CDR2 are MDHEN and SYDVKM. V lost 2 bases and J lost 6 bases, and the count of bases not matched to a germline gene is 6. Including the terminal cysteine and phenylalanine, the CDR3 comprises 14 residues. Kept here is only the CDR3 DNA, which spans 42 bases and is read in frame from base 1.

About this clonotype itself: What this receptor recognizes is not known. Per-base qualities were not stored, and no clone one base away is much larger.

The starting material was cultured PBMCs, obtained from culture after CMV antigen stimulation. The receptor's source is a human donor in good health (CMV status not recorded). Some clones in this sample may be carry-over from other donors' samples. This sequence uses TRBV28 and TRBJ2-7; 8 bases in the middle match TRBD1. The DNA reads TGTGCCAGCAGTTTAACCGGGACAGGAGCCGAGCAGTACTTC. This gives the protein CASSLTGTGAEQYF.